This T cell receptor beta chain was captured in a study of identical twins. Study-level points and caveats: Rather than following the same donors, the conclusions depended on cross-sectional statistical analysis. Twins shared beta out-of-frame sequences in excess, but this excess was weaker.

This clonotype was counted between two and nine times. Its antigen is not known. A template switching step contributed a universal primer site, while unique molecular identifiers were present in the cDNA. TCRdb re-called the 5' RACE reads with MiXCR, one entry per CDR3 protein. The sample contains approximately 220,000 distinct CDR3 sequences, 7.5% of which appear only once. Trimming stripped 4 bases from V and 0 bases from J, with 13 bases between. The CDR3 sequence is 15 residues long. CDR1 is PRHDT, CDR2 FYEKMQ, per germline (reference sequence). This sample also appeared in a second study, on yellow fever vaccine responses in identical twins.

Sequences were obtained from memory (CD45RO+) T cells sorted from blood. The TCR was taken from a woman aged 18 to 35 in good health. The V and J genes are TRBV13 and TRBJ2-7, with D perhaps matching TRBD1 or TRBD2 (6 bases each). CDR3 protein: CASSSRGQSSYEQYF. In DNA form, the CDR3 reads TGTGCCAGCAGCTCCCGGGGGCAGAGCTCCTACGAGCAGTACTTC.